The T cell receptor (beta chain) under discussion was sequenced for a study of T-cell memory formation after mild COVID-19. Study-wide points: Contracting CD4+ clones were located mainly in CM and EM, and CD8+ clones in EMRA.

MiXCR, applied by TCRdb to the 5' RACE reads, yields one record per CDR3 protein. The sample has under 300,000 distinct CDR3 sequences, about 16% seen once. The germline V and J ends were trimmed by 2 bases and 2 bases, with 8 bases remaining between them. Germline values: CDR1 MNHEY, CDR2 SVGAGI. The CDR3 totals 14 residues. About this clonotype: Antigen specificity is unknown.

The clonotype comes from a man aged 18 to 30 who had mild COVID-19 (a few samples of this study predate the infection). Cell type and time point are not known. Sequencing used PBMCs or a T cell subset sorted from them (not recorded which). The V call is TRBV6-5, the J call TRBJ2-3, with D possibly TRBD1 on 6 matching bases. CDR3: CASSYDRNTDTQYF. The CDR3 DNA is TGTGCCAGCAGTTACGACAGGAACACAGATACGCAGTATTTT.